This entry features one T cell receptor beta chain sequence. Its antigen remains unidentified. This record comes from a study of cytomegalovirus exposure and HLA in healthy donors. With 0 bases clipped from V and 7 bases from J, the junction kept 6 bases outside the gene matches. CDR1 and CDR2 (germline): MNHNY, SVGAGI (reference sequence). This CDR3 spans 16 amino acids. This PCR relied on a set of 60 Vbeta primers and 13 Jbeta primers. The repertoire was sequenced with immunoSEQ multiplex PCR; TCRdb's copy has only in-frame clones and lacks some. Of 150,000 to 200,000 clones in the sample, 75% to 90% were seen once. Findings and limits, study-wide: Per a prior analysis, the majority of TCR beta V segments were productive roughly 87% or roughly 30% of the time. In a later analysis, a genetic analysis reported fewer productive-TCR N-insertions in an Asian-associated ancestry cluster than the cohort average. A list of 150 to 200 TCR beta chains associated with cytomegalovirus was given.

The chain carries TRBV6-6 and TRBJ1-4, with 9 bases that match TRBD1. The clonotype originates from a man aged 50-60 years in good health and CMV-seropositive. Sequencing was carried out using PBMCs. This CDR3 is CASSYSSGTGSEKLFF. The CDR3, as DNA: TGTGCCAGCAGTTACTCTTCCGGGACAGGGAGTGAAAAACTGTTTTTT.